These 21 T cell receptor beta chains originate from one sample sequenced in a study of T cells expressing NK-cell markers. After re-calling the 5' RACE reads, TCRdb lists one entry per CDR3 protein, DNA absent. The specimen's table records approximately 380,000 distinct CDR3 sequences. The sequencing sample was made of blood T cells: a sorted CD56 or NKG2C T cell subset, CD4+ or CD8+ T cells, or bulk PBMC T cells (not recorded which). The receptors here all came from a man between 18 and 69 years old in good health.

This rearrangement joins TRBV2 to TRBJ2-7; the TCRdb call, TRBD1, lacks DNA for checking. The CDR3 totals 14 residues. The germline V gene encodes CDR1 SNHLY and CDR2 FYNNEI. The CDR3 region is CASSRITRGYEQYF.

The rearrangement links TRBV2 to TRBJ2-7. The CDR3 totals 14 residues. Germline loops: CDR1 SNHLY, CDR2 FYNNEI. CDR3 sequence reads: CASSPNLLSYEQYF.

The chain uses TRBV2 and TRBJ2-1; TCRdb selects TRBD2, and the lack of DNA leaves this call unchecked. The CDR3 sequence is 16 residues long. Germline assignment: CDR1 SNHLY and CDR2 FYNNEI. This chain's CDR3 is CASSEASSTRIHEQFF.

This sequence joins TRBV11-2 and TRBJ2-7; TCRdb reports TRBD1, a call that lacks DNA to check it against. The CDR3 has 13 residues. Germline loops: CDR1 SGHAT, CDR2 FQNNGV. This CDR3 reads CASSYRGQDEQYF.

CDR3 sequence: CSAHHGTSGGADTQYF. The J gene is TRBJ2-3, the V gene TRBV20-1; absent DNA, TCRdb's TRBD2 call cannot be checked. Germline-derived CDR1 and CDR2 are DFQATT and SNEGSKA (reference sequence). The CDR3 loop spans 16 amino acids.

The J gene is TRBJ1-5, the V gene TRBV6-1. The CDR3 consists of 13 residues. The germline V gene has CDR1 MNHNS and CDR2 SASEGT. Here the CDR3 reads CASSPTENQPQHF.

The chain carries TRBV25-1 and TRBJ2-1; TCRdb outputs TRBD1, but without DNA this stays unchecked. The CDR3 length is 16 residues. Germline values: CDR1 MGHDK, CDR2 SYGVNS. The CDR3 sequence: CASSETGIGSYNEQFF.

This sequence joins TRBV5-1 and TRBJ1-2; the TCRdb D gene call, TRBD1, has no DNA to confirm it. The germline V gene has CDR1 SGHRS and CDR2 YFSETQ. There are 15 residues in the CDR3. The CDR3 loop is CASSLEDKANYGYTF. Full variable domain (outside the CDR3, taken from reference TRBV5-1 and TRBJ1-2): KAGVTQTPRYLIKTRGQQVTLSCSPISGHRSVSWYQQTPGQGLQFLFEYFSETQRNKGNFPGRFSGRQFSNSRSEMNVSTLELGDSALYLCASSLEDKANYGYTFGSGTRLTVV.

The chain is built from TRBV6-2 or TRBV6-3 and TRBJ2-2; TCRdb's D call of TRBD2 is untestable without DNA. This CDR3 has 15 amino acids. Germline V gives CDR1 MNHEY, CDR2 SVGEGT. The CDR3 protein is CASSSTSTSTGELFF.

The chain combines TRBV4-1 with TRBJ1-5; lacking DNA, the TRBD1 call made by TCRdb goes unchecked. Per the germline V gene, CDR1 is MGHRA and CDR2 is YSYEKL. The CDR3 spans 16 residues. CDR3 in amino acids: CASSQEGQGRGQPQHF.

The chain carries TRBV18 and TRBJ2-6; TCRdb selects TRBD1, and the lack of DNA leaves this call unchecked. Germline CDR1 reads KGHSH; CDR2 reads LQKENI. The CDR3 length is 18 residues. The CDR3 sequence is CASSPQQQATSGANVLTF.

The chain carries TRBV7-6 and TRBJ2-3; the D call of TRBD1 rests on TCRdb alone, since no DNA is present to check it. The CDR3 contains 13 residues. Germline CDR1 is SGHVS and CDR2 is FNYEAQ. The CDR3 region is CASSSRDMDTQYF.

The CDR3 spells CASSYSGYSGANVLTF. The chain combines TRBV6-5 with TRBJ2-6. In germline, CDR1 is MNHEY, CDR2 SVGAGI. The CDR3 is 16 amino acids.

This chain links TRBV20-1 with TRBJ1-2; TCRdb designates TRBD1, a call that cannot be tested without DNA. The CDR3 is made up of 16 amino acids. Germline CDR1 is DFQATT and CDR2 is SNEGSKA (reference sequence). The CDR3 protein is CSAATPGQGLNYGYTF.

This chain joins TRBV18 and TRBJ2-3; TCRdb's D gene call, TRBD2, goes unchecked for lack of DNA. CDR1 KGHSH and CDR2 LQKENI come from the germline V gene. This CDR3 comprises 16 residues. The CDR3 sequence is CASSAGLAGLSDTQYF.

This chain links TRBV7-9 with TRBJ2-6; the TRBD1 assignment by TCRdb is unverifiable without DNA. Germline V CDR1 and CDR2: SEHNR, FQNEAQ (reference sequence). The CDR3 loop spans 15 amino acids. The CDR3 sequence is CASSFRASGANVLTF. Drawing the rest from reference TRBV7-9 and TRBJ2-6, the complete variable domain is DTGVSQNPRHKITKRGQNVTFRCDPISEHNRLYWYRQTLGQGPEFLTYFQNEAQLEKSRLLSDRFSAERPKGSFSTLEIQRTEQGDSAMYLCASSFRASGANVLTFGAGSRLTVL.

The chain links TRBV5-6 to TRBJ2-7; TCRdb calls TRBD1, which cannot be checked without DNA. Germline loops: CDR1 SGHDT, CDR2 YYEEEE. The CDR3 contains 13 residues. CDR3 amino acids: CASSSPPGTVGVF.

The V call is TRBV21-1, the J call TRBJ1-5. TRBV21-1 is an annotated pseudogene. The CDR3 length is 20 residues. CDR3 in amino acids: CASSKRLGRMNYSSNQPQHF.

The chain recombines TRBV7-2 with TRBJ2-5. CDR3 length equals 13 residues. Germline V gene sequence: CDR1 SGHTA, CDR2 FQGNSA. The CDR3 loop is CASSNGQRETQYF. The full variable domain, rest sourced from reference TRBV7-2 and TRBJ2-5, is GAGVSQSPSNKVTEKGKDVELRCDPISGHTALYWYRQSLGQGLEFLIYFQGNSAPDKSGLPSDRFSAERTGGSVSTLTIQRTQQEDSAVYLCASSNGQRETQYFGPGTRLLVL.

V gene TRBV10-3 combines with J gene TRBJ2-3; as DNA is missing, the TRBD2 call by TCRdb cannot be tested. Germline values: CDR1 ENHRY, CDR2 SYGVKD. The CDR3 spans 17 residues. The CDR3 region is CAISELAGRGGTDTQYF.

The J gene is TRBJ1-2, the V gene TRBV3-1; the TRBD1 assignment by TCRdb is unverifiable without DNA. This CDR3 has 15 amino acids. Looked up from germline, CDR1 is LGHDT and CDR2 is YNNKEL (reference sequence). CDR3 protein: CASSPTGQINYGYTF.